This T cell receptor (beta chain) came from a study of T cells after yellow fever vaccination. Study-level information: Preparation used SMART-Seq v4 Ultra Low Input for the low-cell-number fractions. Study findings and constraints: Researchers report a weaker secondary response that nonetheless peaked faster, day 5 versus 15. Post-booster repertoires again held most primary-vaccination clones (around 95% CD4, 88% CD8).

UMIs were added to TCR cDNA along with a universal primer site when it was made by 5'RACE template switching. Each CDR3 protein gets one entry after TCRdb re-called the 5' RACE reads with MiXCR. This table holds roughly 240,000 distinct CDR3 sequences, approximately 6.8% found once. The V and J ends lost 0 bases and 7 bases respectively, with 10 bases between them. This CDR3 comprises 14 residues. To note about this clonotype: What it binds is unknown.

The sequence derives from a man aged 25-45 years who received the YFV17D yellow fever vaccine. The chain links TRBV12-3 or TRBV12-4 to TRBJ1-5; D perhaps matches TRBD1 (6 bases). This material consisted of CD4+ T cells sorted from PBMCs, taken on the day of the yellow fever booster vaccination. The chain's CDR3 is CASSLAAGAQPQHF. The CDR3 nucleotides read TGTGCCAGCAGTTTAGCGGCAGGGGCCCAGCCCCAGCATTTT.